This T cell receptor beta chain was captured in a study of T cells in Graves' hyperthyroidism and ophthalmopathy. Overall study results and limits: Expanded thyroid clonotypes (above 0.001) were mostly also found in blood.

Trimming cost V 4 bases and J 4 bases, with 11 bases left between them. The CDR3 is 14 residues long. Germline V gives CDR1 MNHEY, CDR2 SVGEGT. Turning to this clonotype: Its antigen is currently unknown.

Ophthalmopathy patients all had a Clinical Activity Score of at least 3, a NOSPECS grade of at least 4 and disease under 3 months old. RNA transcripts served as the template for amplifying TCR beta CDR3 regions. Primed by the HTBI set, a first-round RT-PCR was run on the TCR CDR3. TCRdb used MiXCR to reprocess the multiplex PCR reads, holding one entry per CDR3 protein. This sample has roughly 400,000 distinct CDR3 sequences, with more than 13% found just once. The sequencing input was blood. The V gene is TRBV6-2 or TRBV6-3, the J gene TRBJ1-5; D perhaps matches TRBD1 (5 bases). The TCR originated in a man aged 50 or older with Graves' ophthalmopathy. CDR3 sequence (DNA): TGTGCCAGCAGTTCCAAGTGGGGGAATCAGCCCCAGCATTTT. Translating gives CASSSKWGNQPQHF.